Ten or more counts support the clone carrying this T cell receptor (beta chain). Its cognate antigen is unknown. These data belong to a study of T cells in Graves' hyperthyroidism and ophthalmopathy. Study-wide results and limits: The model foresaw ophthalmopathy a median roughly 6.6 months prior to onset.

From RNA transcripts, TCR beta CDR3 regions were amplified. With the HTBI primer set, the TCR CDR3 went through a first round of RT-PCR. In TCRdb, the multiplex PCR reads were re-called with MiXCR into one record per CDR3 protein. The sample yields about 95,000 distinct CDR3 sequences, around 42% seen once. V dropped 3 bases and J dropped 7 bases, with 9 bases sitting between them. This CDR3 has 13 residues. Germline CDR1 reads MNHEY; CDR2 reads SVGAGI. Graves' hyperthyroidism was deemed stable absent ophthalmopathy progression within 18 months. Thyroid ultrasound and orbital computed tomography, with clinical symptoms and serum thyroxine and TRAb, informed diagnoses.

This chain joins TRBV6-5 and TRBJ2-2; D assignment may be TRBD1 or TRBD2 (5 bases each). This sequence was found in a woman in her 30s with Graves' hyperthyroidism. Sequences were obtained from peripheral blood or thyroid tissue (not recorded which). CDR3 amino acids: CASSYGGIGELFF. The CDR3 DNA sequence: TGTGCCAGCAGTTATGGGGGAATCGGGGAGCTGTTTTTT.